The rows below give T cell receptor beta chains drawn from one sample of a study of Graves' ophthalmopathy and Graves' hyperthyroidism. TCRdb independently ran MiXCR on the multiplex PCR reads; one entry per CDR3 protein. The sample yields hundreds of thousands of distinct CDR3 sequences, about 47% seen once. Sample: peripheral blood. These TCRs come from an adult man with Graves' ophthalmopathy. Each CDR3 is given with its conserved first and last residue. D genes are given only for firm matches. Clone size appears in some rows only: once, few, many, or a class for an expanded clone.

CASSPTHLDQPQHF	TGTGCCAGCAGCCCGACGCACCTTGATCAGCCCCAGCATTTT	NA	TRBV6-6	many	TRBJ1-5
CASSHKQGMNTEAFF	TGCGCCAGCAGCCACAAACAAGGGATGAACACTGAAGCTTTCTTT	NA	TRBV5-1	NA	TRBJ1-1
CASSQSYVAPQHF	TGCGCCAGCAGCCAGTCTTACGTGGCGCCCCAGCATTTT	NA	TRBV4-1	NA	TRBJ1-5
CASSNRDEQYF	TGTGCCAGCAGCAACAGGGACGAGCAGTACTTC	NA	TRBV7-8	few	TRBJ2-7
CASSPAGGPSYEQYF	TGCGCCAGCAGCCCCGCGGGGGGCCCCTCCTACGAGCAGTACTTC	TRBD2	TRBV7-3	NA	TRBJ2-7
CASQGTSGPYEQYF	TGTGCCAGTCAAGGGACTAGCGGTCCCTACGAGCAGTACTTC	TRBD2	TRBV7-8	few	TRBJ2-7
CSAGRQIYEQYF	TGCAGTGCTGGACGACAGATCTACGAGCAGTACTTC	NA	TRBV20-1	NA	TRBJ2-7
CASSLSGVDEQYF	TGTGCCAGCAGCCTGTCAGGGGTCGACGAGCAGTACTTC	NA	TRBV14	few	TRBJ2-7
CASSVWDRSNYGYTF	TGCGCCAGCAGCGTATGGGACCGATCTAACTATGGCTACACCTTC	NA	TRBV11-1	few	TRBJ1-2
CASSQGPAGNTNTGELFF	TGTGCCAGCAGCCAGGGCCCAGCGGGGAACACGAACACCGGGGAGCTGTTTTTT	TRBD2	TRBV4-2	few	TRBJ2-2
CASSLDRTTGETQYF	TGTGCCAGCAGCTTGGACAGGACCACAGGGGAGACCCAGTACTTC	TRBD1	TRBV7-9	NA	TRBJ2-5
CASSPRSTGEANTGELFF	TGTGCCAGCAGCCCCCGTAGTACCGGGGAAGCGAACACCGGGGAGCTGTTTTTT	NA	TRBV9	NA	TRBJ2-2
CASSIAPGNNEKLFF	TGTGCCAGTAGTATAGCCCCAGGGAATAATGAAAAACTGTTTTTT	NA	TRBV19	NA	TRBJ1-4
CASSLSQRREGYTF	TGTGCCAGCAGTTTATCCCAGCGTAGGGAAGGCTACACCTTC	NA	TRBV27	few	TRBJ1-2
CASSDGEKLFF	TGCGCCAGCAGTGACGGGGAAAAACTGTTTTTT	NA	TRBV10-1	NA	TRBJ1-4
CASGLAGADTQYF	TGTGCCAGCGGCCTAGCGGGCGCAGATACGCAGTATTTT	TRBD2	TRBV7-9	NA	TRBJ2-3
CASNMNTEAFF	TGTGCCAGCAATATGAACACTGAAGCTTTCTTT	NA	TRBV28	NA	TRBJ1-1
CASTGLAGVFDTGELFF	TGTGCCAGCACGGGACTAGCGGGAGTGTTTGATACCGGGGAGCTGTTTTTT	TRBD2	TRBV25-1	few	TRBJ2-2
CSARRDTTNTEAFF	TGCAGTGCTAGGAGGGACACGACGAACACTGAAGCTTTCTTT	NA	TRBV20-1	few	TRBJ1-1
CATSDRDRSGANVLTF	TGTGCCACCAGTGACCGGGACCGCTCTGGGGCCAACGTCCTGACTTTC	NA	TRBV24-1	NA	TRBJ2-6
CSAREGRGAVTEAFF	TGCAGTGCTAGAGAGGGACGTGGTGCTGTCACTGAAGCTTTCTTT	NA	TRBV20-1	few	TRBJ1-1
CAISEGWGPSANVLTF	TGTGCCATCAGTGAAGGCTGGGGGCCGTCGGCCAACGTCCTGACTTTC	NA	TRBV10-3	NA	TRBJ2-6
CASSYSARRGRNSPLHF	TGTGCCAGCAGTTACTCGGCCAGGAGGGGACGAAATTCACCCCTCCACTTT	NA	TRBV6-6	few	TRBJ1-6
CSARRSPGLQPYEQYF	TGCAGTGCTAGGCGGTCTCCGGGACTCCAGCCCTACGAGCAGTACTTC	NA	TRBV20-1	many	TRBJ2-7
CASSLAGVQETQYF	TGTGCCAGCAGCTTAGCGGGTGTCCAAGAGACCCAGTACTTC	NA	TRBV7-9	NA	TRBJ2-5
CASSLWNPVTDTQYF	TGCGCCAGCAGCTTGTGGAACCCGGTAACAGATACGCAGTATTTT	NA	TRBV5-1	few	TRBJ2-3
CASRDRGPNEQYF	TGCGCCAGCCGGGACAGGGGGCCAAACGAGCAGTACTTC	TRBD1	TRBV5-1	NA	TRBJ2-7
CAISGTEEETQYF	TGTGCCATCAGTGGGACGGAAGAAGAGACCCAGTACTTC	NA	TRBV10-3	NA	TRBJ2-5
CASSPTTYTEAFF	TGTGCCAGCAGCCCCACAACTTACACTGAAGCTTTCTTT	NA	TRBV7-9	once	TRBJ1-1
CSAPGLAEETQYF	TGCAGTGCTCCGGGACTAGCGGAAGAGACCCAGTACTTC	TRBD2	TRBV20-1	NA	TRBJ2-5
CASSLEVGGNTEAFF	TGTGCCAGCAGCTTGGAGGTGGGGGGGAACACTGAAGCTTTCTTT	NA	TRBV5-6	NA	TRBJ1-1
CSVSGGTETQYF	TGCAGCGTCTCCGGGGGGACTGAGACCCAGTACTTC	TRBD2	TRBV29-1	NA	TRBJ2-5
CASSLGRDLMNTEAFF	TGTGCCAGCAGCTTAGGCAGGGACCTCATGAACACTGAAGCTTTCTTT	NA	TRBV7-9	few	TRBJ1-1
CATCRVGTTGTSRETQYF	TGTGCCACCTGCAGAGTTGGGACTACCGGGACTAGTAGGGAGACCCAGTACTTC	TRBD2	TRBV15	NA	TRBJ2-5
CATSGQAYNSPLHF	TGTGCCACCTCCGGACAGGCGTATAATTCACCCCTCCACTTT	TRBD1	TRBV19	few	TRBJ1-6
CASSSMSGGYTF	TGTGCCAGCAGCTCTATGTCGGGAGGCTACACCTTC	NA	TRBV7-9	few	TRBJ1-2
CASSLGGHQPQHF	TGTGCCAGCAGTTTAGGAGGCCATCAGCCCCAGCATTTT	NA	TRBV12-3/TRBV12-4	many	TRBJ1-5
CASRDGSRGRQETQYF	TGTGCCAGCAGGGATGGATCCCGTGGACGCCAAGAGACCCAGTACTTC	NA	TRBV10-3	NA	TRBJ2-5
CASSLGQGSSTNEKLFF	TGTGCCAGCAGCTTAGGACAGGGGAGTTCCACTAATGAAAAACTGTTTTTT	TRBD1	TRBV13	NA	TRBJ1-4
CAISGLAETYEQYF	TGTGCCATCAGCGGACTAGCGGAAACCTACGAGCAGTACTTC	TRBD2	TRBV10-3	few	TRBJ2-7
CSAHGSQGNQPQHF	TGCAGTGCCCACGGGAGCCAGGGCAATCAGCCCCAGCATTTT	NA	TRBV20-1	few	TRBJ1-5
CAISDGTGIYEQYF	TGTGCCATCAGTGACGGGACAGGGATCTACGAGCAGTACTTC	TRBD1	TRBV10-3	NA	TRBJ2-7
CASRAANTGELFF	TGTGCCAGCAGGGCCGCGAACACCGGGGAGCTGTTTTTT	NA	TRBV6-5	few	TRBJ2-2
CASSLLSVQYF	TGTGCCAGCAGCTTGCTGAGCGTCCAGTACTTC	NA	TRBV5-6	few	TRBJ2-7
CASSLGQGADQPQHF	TGTGCCAGCTCACTGGGACAGGGGGCCGATCAGCCCCAGCATTTT	TRBD1	TRBV7-9	NA	TRBJ1-5
CASSTDRGGIGELFF	TGCGCCAGCAGCACTGACAGGGGCGGAATCGGGGAGCTGTTTTTT	TRBD1	TRBV5-1	NA	TRBJ2-2
CASRAYRRLAGGSQETQYF	TGTGCCAGCAGGGCCTACAGGAGACTAGCGGGGGGCTCCCAAGAGACCCAGTACTTC	TRBD2	TRBV2	NA	TRBJ2-5